This T cell receptor beta chain was sequenced in a study of shared clonotypes between healthy human individuals. Study findings and constraints: When naive CD4 clonotypes were compared across a few donors, around 5% were shared.

CD4+ cells were split into CD45RA+ naive and CD45RA-negative memory subsets. A remark on this clone: As yet, its antigen is unknown.

Trimming removed 0 bases from V and 5 bases from J; junction bases left unmatched: 6. The CDR3 extends over 16 amino acids. From germline, CDR1 is SGHRS and CDR2 YFSETQ. Profiled with immunoSEQ multiplex PCR; TCRdb holds only in-frame clones, not every one. The repertoire holds 1 million to 1.3 million clones, with around 78% as singletons. This clonotype originated in a young man in good health. Some clones in this sample may be carry-over from other donors' samples. This sequence joins TRBV5-1 and TRBJ2-1; 9 bases line up with TRBD2. Material: memory CD4+ T cells from PBMCs. The subset here: CD45RA-negative fraction. The CDR3 DNA reads as TGCGCCAGCAGCTTGGCGGCTAGCGGGACCCACAATGAGCAGTTCTTC. Encoded protein: CASSLAASGTHNEQFF.